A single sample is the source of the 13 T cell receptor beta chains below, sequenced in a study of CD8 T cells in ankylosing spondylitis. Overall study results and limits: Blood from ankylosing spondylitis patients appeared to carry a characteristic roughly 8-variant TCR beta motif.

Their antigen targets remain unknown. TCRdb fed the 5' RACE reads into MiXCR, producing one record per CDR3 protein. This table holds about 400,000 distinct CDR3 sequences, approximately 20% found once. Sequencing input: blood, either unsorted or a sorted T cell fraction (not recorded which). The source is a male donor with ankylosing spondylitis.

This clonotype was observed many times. In nucleotides, the CDR3 is TGTGCCAGCAGGAAATCAGGGGGCCAAAACATTCAGTACTTC. Its protein product is CASRKSGGQNIQYF. The chain joins TRBV12-3 or TRBV12-4 to TRBJ2-4; 8 bases align to TRBD1. V shed 6 bases and J 5 bases; nucleotides not matched to a gene: 6. The CDR3 totals 14 residues.

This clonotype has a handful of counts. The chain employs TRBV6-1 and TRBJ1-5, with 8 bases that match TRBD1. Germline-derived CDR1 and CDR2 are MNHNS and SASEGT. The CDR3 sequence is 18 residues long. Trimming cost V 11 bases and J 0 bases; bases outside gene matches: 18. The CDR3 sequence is CARAKDRADLYSNQPQHF. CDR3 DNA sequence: TGTGCCCGCGCGAAGGACAGGGCAGATTTGTATAGCAATCAGCCCCAGCATTTT.

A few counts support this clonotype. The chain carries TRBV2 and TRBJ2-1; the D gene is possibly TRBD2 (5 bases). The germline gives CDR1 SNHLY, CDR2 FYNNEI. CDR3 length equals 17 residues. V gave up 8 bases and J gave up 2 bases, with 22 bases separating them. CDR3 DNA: TGTGCCAGCGGCCGAGGTGGAGGTTTAGGCGCCTACAATGAGCAGTTCTTC. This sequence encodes CASGRGGGLGAYNEQFF.

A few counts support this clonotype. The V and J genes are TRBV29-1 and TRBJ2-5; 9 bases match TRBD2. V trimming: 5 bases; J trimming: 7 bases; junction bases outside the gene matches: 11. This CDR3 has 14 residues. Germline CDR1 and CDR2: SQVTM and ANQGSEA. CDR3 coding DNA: TGCAGCGTTCATAGCGGGAGCTCAGGAGGGACCCAGTACTTC. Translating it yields CSVHSGSSGGTQYF.

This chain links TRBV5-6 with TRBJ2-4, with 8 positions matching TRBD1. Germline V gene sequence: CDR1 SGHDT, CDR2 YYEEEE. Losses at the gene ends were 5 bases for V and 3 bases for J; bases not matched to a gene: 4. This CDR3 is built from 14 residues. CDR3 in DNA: TGTGCCAGCAGACTCAGGGGGCTCAAAAACATTCAGTACTTC. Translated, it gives CASRLRGLKNIQYF.

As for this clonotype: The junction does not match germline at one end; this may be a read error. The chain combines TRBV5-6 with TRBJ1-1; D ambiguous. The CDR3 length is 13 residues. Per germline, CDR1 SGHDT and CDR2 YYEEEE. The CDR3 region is CASSTFMNTEVFF. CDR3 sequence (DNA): TGCGCCAGCAGCACGTTTATGAACACTGAAGTTTTCTTT.

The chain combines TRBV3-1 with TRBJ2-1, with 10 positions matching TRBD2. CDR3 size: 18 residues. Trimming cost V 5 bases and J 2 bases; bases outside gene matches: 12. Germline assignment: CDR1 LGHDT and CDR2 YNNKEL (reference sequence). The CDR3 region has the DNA TGTGCCAGCAGCTTCAGCGGGAGGGCTGGGGAGGCCTACAATGAGCAGTTCTTC. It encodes CASSFSGRAGEAYNEQFF.

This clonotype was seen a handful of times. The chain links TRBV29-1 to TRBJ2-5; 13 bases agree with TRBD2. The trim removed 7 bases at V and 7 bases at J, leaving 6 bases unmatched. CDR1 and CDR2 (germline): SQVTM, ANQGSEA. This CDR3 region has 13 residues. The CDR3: CSEGTSGDGTQYF. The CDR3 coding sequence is TGCAGCGAAGGGACTAGCGGGGACGGGACCCAGTACTTC.

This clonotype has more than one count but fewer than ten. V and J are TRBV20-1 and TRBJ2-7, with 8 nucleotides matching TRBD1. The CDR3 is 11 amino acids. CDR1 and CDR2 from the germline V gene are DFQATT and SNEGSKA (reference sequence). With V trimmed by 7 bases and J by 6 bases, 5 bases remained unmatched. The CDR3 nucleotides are TGCAGTGTCGCAGGGGGCGTCGAGCAGTACTTC. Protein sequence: CSVAGGVEQYF.

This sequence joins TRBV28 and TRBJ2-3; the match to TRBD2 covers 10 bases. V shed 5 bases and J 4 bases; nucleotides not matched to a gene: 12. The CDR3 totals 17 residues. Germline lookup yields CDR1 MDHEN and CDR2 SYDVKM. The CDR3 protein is CASSPQEREGSADTQYF. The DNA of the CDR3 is TGTGCCAGCAGTCCCCAGGAGCGGGAGGGGAGCGCAGATACGCAGTATTTT.

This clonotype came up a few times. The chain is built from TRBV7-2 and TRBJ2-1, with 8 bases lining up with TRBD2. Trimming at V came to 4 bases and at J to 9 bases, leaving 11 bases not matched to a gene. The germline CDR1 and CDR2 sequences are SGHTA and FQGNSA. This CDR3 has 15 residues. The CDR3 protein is CASSSRREGRGEQFF. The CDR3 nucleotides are TGTGCCAGCAGCTCACGCCGGGAGGGGCGTGGTGAGCAGTTCTTC.

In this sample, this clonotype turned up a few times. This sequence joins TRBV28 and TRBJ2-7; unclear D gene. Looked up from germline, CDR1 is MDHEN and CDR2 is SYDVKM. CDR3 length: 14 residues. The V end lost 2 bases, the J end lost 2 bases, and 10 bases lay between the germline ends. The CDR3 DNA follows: TGTGCCAGCAGTTTAGTGGGCAGTACCTACGAGCAGTACTTC. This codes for CASSLVGSTYEQYF.

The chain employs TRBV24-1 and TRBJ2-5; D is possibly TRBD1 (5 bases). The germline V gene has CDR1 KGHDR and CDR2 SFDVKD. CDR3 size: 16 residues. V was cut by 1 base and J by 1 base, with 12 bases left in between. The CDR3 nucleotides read TGTGCCACCAGTGATTTACAGGCAGGCGGCCAAGAGACCCAGTACTTC. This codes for CATSDLQAGGQETQYF.